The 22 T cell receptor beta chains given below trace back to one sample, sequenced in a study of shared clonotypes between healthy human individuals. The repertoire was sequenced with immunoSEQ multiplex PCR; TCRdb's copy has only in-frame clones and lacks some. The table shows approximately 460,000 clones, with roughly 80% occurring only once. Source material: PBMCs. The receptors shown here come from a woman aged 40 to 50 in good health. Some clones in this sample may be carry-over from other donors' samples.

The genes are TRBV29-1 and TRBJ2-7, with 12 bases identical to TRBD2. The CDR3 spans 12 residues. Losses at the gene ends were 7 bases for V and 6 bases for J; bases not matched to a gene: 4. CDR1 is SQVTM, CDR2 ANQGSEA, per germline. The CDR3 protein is CSASSGRVEQYF. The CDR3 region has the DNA TGCAGCGCATCTAGCGGGAGGGTCGAGCAGTACTTC.

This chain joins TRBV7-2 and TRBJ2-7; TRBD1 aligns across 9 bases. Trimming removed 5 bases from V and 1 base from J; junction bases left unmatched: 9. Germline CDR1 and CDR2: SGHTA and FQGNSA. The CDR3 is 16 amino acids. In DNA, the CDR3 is TGTGCCAGCAGCCCCCCCGGACAGGGGAAGTCCTACGAGCAGTACTTC. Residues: CASSPPGQGKSYEQYF.

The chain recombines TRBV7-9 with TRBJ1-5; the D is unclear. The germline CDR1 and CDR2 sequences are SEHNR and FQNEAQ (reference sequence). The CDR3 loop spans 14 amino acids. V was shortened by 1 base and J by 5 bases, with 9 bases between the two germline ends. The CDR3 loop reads CASSLDTIHQPQHF. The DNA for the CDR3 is TGTGCCAGCAGCTTAGACACGATCCATCAGCCCCAGCATTTT.

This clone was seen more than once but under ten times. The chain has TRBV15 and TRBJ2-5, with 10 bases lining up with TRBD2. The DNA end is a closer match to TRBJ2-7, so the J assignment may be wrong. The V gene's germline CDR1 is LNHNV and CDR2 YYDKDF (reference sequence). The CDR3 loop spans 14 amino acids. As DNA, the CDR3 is TGTGCCACCAGCAGAGAAGCGGGAGGGTACGAGCAGTACTTC. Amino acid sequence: CATSREAGGYEQYF.

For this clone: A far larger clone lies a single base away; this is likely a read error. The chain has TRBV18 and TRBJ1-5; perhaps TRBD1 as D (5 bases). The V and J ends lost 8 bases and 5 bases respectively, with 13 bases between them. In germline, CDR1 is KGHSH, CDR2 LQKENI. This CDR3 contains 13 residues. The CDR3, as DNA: TGTGCCAGCCGACCTGGGGGGGATCAGCCCCAGCATTTT. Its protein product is CASRPGGDQPQHF.

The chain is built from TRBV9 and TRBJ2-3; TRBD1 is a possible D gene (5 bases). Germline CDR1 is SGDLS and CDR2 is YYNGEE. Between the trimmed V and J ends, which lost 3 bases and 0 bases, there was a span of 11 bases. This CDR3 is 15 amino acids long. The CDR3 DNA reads TGTGCCAGCAGCGGGGGCGTAGCTAGCACAGATACGCAGTATTTT. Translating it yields CASSGGVASTDTQYF.

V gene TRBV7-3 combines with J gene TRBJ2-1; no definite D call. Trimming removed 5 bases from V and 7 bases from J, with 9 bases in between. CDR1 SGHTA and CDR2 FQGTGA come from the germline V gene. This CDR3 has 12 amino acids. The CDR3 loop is CASSDRTNEQFF. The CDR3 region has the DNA TGTGCCAGCAGCGACCGAACGAATGAGCAGTTCTTC.

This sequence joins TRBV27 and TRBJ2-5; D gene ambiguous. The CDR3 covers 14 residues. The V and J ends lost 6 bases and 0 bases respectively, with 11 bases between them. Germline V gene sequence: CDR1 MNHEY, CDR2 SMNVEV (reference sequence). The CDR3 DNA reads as TGTGCCAGCAGCCCTGACACGTACCAAGAGACCCAGTACTTC. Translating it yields CASSPDTYQETQYF.

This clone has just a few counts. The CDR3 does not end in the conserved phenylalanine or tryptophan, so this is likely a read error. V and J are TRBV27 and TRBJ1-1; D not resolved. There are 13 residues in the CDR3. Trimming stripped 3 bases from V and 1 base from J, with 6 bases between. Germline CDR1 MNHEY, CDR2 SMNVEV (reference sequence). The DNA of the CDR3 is TGTGCCAGCAGTTTGCGAGAGAACACTGAAGCTTTCTCT. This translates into CASSLRENTEAFS.

For the CDR3, the DNA is TGTGCCATCCTCCCCTTAGGGACTAGCGGCGAGCAGTTCTTC. Amino acid sequence: CAILPLGTSGEQFF. The rearrangement links TRBV2 to TRBJ2-1, with TRBD2 matching over 11 bases. The CDR3 length is 14 residues. The germline V gene encodes CDR1 SNHLY and CDR2 FYNNEI. With 10 bases clipped from V and 10 bases from J, the junction kept 12 bases outside the gene matches.

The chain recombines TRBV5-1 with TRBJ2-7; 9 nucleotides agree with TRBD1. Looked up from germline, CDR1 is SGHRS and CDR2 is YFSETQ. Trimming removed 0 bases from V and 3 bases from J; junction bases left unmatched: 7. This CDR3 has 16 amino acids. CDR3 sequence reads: CASSLEPGQGLYEQYF. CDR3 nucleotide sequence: TGCGCCAGCAGCTTGGAACCGGGACAGGGCCTCTACGAGCAGTACTTC.

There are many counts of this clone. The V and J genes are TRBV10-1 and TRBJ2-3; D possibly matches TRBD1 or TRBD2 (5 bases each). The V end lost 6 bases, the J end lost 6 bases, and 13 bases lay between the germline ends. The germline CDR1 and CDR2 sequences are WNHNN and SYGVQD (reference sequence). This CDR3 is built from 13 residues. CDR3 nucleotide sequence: TGCGCCAGCAGCTTCGGGACCCCGGATACGCAGTATTTT. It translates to CASSFGTPDTQYF.

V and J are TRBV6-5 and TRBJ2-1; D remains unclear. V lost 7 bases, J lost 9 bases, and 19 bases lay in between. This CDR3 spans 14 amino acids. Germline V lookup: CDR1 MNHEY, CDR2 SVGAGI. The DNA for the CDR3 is TGTGCCAGCACCTTGGCCCGCTCTAGTGGTGAGCAGTTCTTC. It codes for CASTLARSSGEQFF.

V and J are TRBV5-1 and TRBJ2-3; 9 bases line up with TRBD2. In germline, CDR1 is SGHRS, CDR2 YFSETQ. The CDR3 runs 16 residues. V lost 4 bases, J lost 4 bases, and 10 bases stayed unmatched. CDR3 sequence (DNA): TGCGCCAGCAGCCCCTCTAGCGGGAAAGGGGCAGATACGCAGTATTTT. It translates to CASSPSSGKGADTQYF.

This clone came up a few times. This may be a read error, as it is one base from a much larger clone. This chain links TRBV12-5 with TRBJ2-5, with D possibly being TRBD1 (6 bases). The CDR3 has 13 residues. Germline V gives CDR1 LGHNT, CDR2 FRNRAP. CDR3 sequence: CAGGFGGRETQYF. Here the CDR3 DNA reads TGTGCTGGTGGTTTTGGGGGCCGGGAGACCCAGTACTTC.

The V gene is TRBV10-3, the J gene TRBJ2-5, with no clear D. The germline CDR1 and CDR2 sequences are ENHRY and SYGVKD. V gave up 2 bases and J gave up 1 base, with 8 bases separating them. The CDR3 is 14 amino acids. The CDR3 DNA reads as TGTGCCATCAGTGAGGGGCAGTTCCAAGAGACCCAGTACTTC. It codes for CAISEGQFQETQYF.

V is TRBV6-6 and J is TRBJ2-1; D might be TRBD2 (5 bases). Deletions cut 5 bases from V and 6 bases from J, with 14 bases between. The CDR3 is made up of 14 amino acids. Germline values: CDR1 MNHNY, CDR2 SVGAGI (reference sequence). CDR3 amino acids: CASSPTLGRNEQFF. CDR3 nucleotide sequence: TGTGCCAGCAGTCCGACACTAGGGCGCAATGAGCAGTTCTTC.

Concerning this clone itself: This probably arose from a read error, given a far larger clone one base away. CDR3 sequence: CAISESGTVGCTF. In nucleotides, the CDR3 is TGTGCCATCAGTGAGTCAGGGACAGTTGGCTGCACCTTC. The chain has TRBV10-3 and TRBJ1-2, with 7 bases lining up with TRBD1. The CDR3 sequence is 13 residues long. CDR1 ENHRY and CDR2 SYGVKD come from the germline V gene.

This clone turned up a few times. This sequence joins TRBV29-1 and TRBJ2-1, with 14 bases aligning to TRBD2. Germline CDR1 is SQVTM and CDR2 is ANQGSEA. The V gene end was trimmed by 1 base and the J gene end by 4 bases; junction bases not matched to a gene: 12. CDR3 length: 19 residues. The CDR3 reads CSVEGTTSGRAGRYNEQFF. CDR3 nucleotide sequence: TGCAGCGTTGAAGGCACGACTAGCGGGAGGGCCGGGCGGTACAATGAGCAGTTCTTC.

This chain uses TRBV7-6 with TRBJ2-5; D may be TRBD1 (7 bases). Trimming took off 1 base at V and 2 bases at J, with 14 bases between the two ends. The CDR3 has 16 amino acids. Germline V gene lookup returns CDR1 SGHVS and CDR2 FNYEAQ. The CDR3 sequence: CASSLEGGGLQETQYF. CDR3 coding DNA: TGTGCCAGCAGCTTAGAAGGAGGGGGCCTACAAGAGACCCAGTACTTC.

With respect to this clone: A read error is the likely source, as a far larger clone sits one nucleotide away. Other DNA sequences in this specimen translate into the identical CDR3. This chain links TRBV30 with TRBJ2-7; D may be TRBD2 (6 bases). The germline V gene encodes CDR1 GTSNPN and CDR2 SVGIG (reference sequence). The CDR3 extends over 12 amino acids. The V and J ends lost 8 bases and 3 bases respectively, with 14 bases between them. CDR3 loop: CARNYGGYEQYF. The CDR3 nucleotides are TGTGCCAGGAACTACGGGGGCTACGAGCAGTACTTC.

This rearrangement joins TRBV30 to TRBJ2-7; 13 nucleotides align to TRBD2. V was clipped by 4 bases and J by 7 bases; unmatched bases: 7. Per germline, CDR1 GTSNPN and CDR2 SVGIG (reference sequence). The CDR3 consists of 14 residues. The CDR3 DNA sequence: TGTGCCTGGAATGGACTAGCGGGAGTGGGGGAGCAGTACTTC. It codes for CAWNGLAGVGEQYF.